This entry is about one T cell receptor (beta chain). Each sample came from a Caucasian adult donor living in Nashville, Tennessee. About 83 million PBMCs served as the genomic DNA source for unsorted samples. Germline V lookup: CDR1 SGHVS, CDR2 FQNEAQ. The CDR3 covers 15 residues. Trimming stripped 0 bases from V and 4 bases from J, with 9 bases between. This record comes from a study of shared clonotypes between healthy human individuals. Clones were sequenced by immunoSEQ multiplex PCR, and TCRdb holds only the in-frame ones, with some missing. There are some 450,000 clones in the sample; 60% to 80% occur only once, and around 12% lies in the top ten.

The sequencing sample was made of PBMCs. The V gene is TRBV7-8, the J gene TRBJ2-2, with D possibly matching TRBD2 (5 bases). The source of this sequence is a woman aged 40 to 55 in good health. Some clones in this sample may be carry-over from other donors' samples. This CDR3 is CASSLARAGTGELFF. For the CDR3, the DNA is TGTGCCAGCAGCTTAGCGAGGGCGGGCACCGGGGAGCTGTTTTTT.